The sequence of this T cell receptor (beta chain) was determined in a study of T cell responses to AZD1222 COVID-19 vaccine. Germline V gene data show CDR1 as SSHAT and CDR2 as FNYEAQ (reference sequence). The CDR3 spans 15 residues. Sequencing used immunoSEQ multiplex PCR; TCRdb keeps in-frame clones, though not all of them. The sample has under 200,000 clones; 88% are singletons. Points on this clone: At one end the junction does not follow the germline gene, possibly because of a read error.

Investigators merged groups given second doses at roughly 4 or roughly 12 weeks. The clonotype originates from an adult who received the AZD1222 COVID-19 vaccine. Sequences were derived from peripheral blood, sampled 28 days after the second AZD1222 dose. The chain combines TRBV7-7 with TRBJ2-3; the D gene is possibly TRBD1 (5 bases). CDR3 sequence reads: CASSLAPGSTDTQYF. CDR3 DNA sequence: TGTGCTAGCAGCTTAGCCCCAGGGAGCACAGATACGCAGTATTTT. Supplemented by reference TRBV7-7 and TRBJ2-3, the full variable domain reads GAGVSQSPRYKVTKRGQDVTLRCDPISSHATLYWYQQALGQGPEFLTYFNYEAQPDKSGLPSDRFSAERPEGSISTLTIQRTEQRDSAMYRCASSLAPGSTDTQYFGPGTRLTVL.